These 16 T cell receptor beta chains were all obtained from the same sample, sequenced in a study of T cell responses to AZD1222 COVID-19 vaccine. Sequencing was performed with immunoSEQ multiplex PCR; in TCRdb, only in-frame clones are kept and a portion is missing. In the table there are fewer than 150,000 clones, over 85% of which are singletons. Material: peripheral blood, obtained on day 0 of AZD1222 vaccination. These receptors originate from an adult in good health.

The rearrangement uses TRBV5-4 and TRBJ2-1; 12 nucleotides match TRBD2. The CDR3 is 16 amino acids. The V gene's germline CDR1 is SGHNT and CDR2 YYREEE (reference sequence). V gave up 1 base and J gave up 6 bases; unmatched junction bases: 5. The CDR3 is CASSLYLAGGLNEQFF. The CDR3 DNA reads TGTGCCAGCAGCTTGTACCTAGCGGGGGGGCTCAATGAGCAGTTCTTC.

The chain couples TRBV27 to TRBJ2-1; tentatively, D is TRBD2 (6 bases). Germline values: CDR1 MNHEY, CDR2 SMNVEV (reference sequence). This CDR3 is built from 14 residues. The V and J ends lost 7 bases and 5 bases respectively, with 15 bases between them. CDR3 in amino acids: CASTRPGGNNEQFF. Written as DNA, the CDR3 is TGTGCCAGCACCCGACCAGGAGGGAACAATGAGCAGTTCTTC.

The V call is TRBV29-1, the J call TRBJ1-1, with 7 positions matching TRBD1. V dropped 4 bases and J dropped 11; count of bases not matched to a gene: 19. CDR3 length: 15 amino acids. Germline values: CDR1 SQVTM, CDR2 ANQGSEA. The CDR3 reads CSVAQPDRSANSAFF. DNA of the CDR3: TGCAGCGTTGCCCAACCGGACAGGTCAGCTAATTCGGCTTTCTTT.

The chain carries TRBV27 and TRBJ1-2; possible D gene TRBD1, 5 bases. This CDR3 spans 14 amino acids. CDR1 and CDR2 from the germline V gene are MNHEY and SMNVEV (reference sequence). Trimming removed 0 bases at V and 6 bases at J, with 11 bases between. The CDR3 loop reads CASSLSSGIHGYTF. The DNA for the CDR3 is TGTGCCAGCAGTTTATCGTCAGGGATCCATGGCTACACCTTC.

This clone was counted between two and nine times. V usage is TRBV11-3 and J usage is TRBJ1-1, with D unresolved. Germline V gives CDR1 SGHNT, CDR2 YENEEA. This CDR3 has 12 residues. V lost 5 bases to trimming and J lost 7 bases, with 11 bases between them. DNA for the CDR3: TGTGCCAGCAGCAAGGGAGATCGTGAAGCTTTCTTT. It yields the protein CASSKGDREAFF.

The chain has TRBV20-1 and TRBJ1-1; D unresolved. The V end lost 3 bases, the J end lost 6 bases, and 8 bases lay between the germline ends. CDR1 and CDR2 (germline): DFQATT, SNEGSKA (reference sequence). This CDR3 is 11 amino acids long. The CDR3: CSARLVPEAFF. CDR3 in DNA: TGCAGTGCTAGGCTAGTTCCTGAAGCTTTCTTT.

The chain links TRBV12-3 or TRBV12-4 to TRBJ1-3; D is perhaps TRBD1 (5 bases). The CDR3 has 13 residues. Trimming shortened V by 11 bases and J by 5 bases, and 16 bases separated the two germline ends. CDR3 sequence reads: CAGTGIVRNTIYF. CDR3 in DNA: TGTGCCGGAACAGGAATCGTCAGAAACACCATATATTTT.

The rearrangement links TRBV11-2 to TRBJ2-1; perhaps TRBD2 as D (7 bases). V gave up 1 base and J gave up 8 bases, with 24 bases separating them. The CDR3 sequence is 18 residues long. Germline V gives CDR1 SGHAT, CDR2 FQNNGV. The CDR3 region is CASSLGVRGGAFSYEQFF. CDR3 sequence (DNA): TGTGCCAGCAGCTTAGGGGTCCGTGGGGGGGCCTTCTCATATGAGCAGTTCTTC.

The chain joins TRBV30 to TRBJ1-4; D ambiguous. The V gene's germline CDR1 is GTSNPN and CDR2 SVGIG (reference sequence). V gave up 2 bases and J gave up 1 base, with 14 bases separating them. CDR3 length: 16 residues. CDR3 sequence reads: CAWSPPSRGTNEKLFF. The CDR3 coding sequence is TGTGCCTGGAGTCCGCCCTCCCGAGGAACTAATGAAAAACTGTTTTTT.

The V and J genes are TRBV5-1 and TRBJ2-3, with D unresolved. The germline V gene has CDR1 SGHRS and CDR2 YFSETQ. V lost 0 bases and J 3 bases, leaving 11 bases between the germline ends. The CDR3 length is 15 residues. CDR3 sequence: CASSLGWQPTDTQYF. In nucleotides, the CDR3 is TGCGCCAGCAGCTTGGGTTGGCAGCCGACAGATACGCAGTATTTT.

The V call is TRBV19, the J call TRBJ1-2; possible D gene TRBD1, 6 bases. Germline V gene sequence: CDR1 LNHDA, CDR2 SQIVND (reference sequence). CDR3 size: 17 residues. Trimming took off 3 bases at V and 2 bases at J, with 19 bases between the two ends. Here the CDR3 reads CASSIWRDTSRNYGYTF. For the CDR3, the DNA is TGTGCCAGTAGTATCTGGCGGGACACTTCACGGAACTATGGCTACACCTTC. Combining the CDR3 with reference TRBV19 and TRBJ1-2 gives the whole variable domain DGGITQSPKYLFRKEGQNVTLSCEQNLNHDAMYWYRQDPGQGLRLIYYSQIVNDFQKGDIAEGYSVSREKKESFPLTVTSAQKNPTAFYLCASSIWRDTSRNYGYTFGSGTRLTVV.

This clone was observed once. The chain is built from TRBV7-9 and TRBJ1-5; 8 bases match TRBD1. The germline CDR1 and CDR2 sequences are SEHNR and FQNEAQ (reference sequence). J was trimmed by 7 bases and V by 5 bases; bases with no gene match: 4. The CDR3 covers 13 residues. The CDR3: CASSTGQGQPQHF. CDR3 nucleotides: TGTGCCAGCAGCACCGGACAGGGCCAGCCCCAGCATTTT.

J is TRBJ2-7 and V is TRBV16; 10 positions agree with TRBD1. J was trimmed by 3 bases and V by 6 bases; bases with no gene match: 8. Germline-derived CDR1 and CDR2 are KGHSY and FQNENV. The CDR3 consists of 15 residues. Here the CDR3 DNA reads TGTGCCAGCAGGCCGACAGGGGGCCGTAACTACGAGCAGTACTTC. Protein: CASRPTGGRNYEQYF.

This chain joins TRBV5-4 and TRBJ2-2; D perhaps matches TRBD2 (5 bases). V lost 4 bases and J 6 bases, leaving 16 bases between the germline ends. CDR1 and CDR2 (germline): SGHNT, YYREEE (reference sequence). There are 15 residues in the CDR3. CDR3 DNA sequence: TGTGCCAGCAGCGTGGACTCTTCCCGTGCCGGGGAGCTGTTTTTT. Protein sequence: CASSVDSSRAGELFF.

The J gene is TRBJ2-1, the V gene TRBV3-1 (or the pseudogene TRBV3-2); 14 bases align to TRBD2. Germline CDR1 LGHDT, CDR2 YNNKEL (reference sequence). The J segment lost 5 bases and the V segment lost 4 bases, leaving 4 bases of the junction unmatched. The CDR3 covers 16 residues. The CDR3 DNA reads TGTGCCAGCAGCCCGTGGACTAGCGGGAGGAACAATGAGCAGTTCTTC. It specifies CASSPWTSGRNNEQFF.

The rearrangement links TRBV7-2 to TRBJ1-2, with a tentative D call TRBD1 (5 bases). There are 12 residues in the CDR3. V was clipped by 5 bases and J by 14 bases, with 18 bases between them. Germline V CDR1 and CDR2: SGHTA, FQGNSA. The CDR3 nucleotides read TGTGCCAGCAGCCGAAGTCAGGGCGGGGGGACCTTC. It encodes CASSRSQGGGTF.